This TCR beta chain was documented in a study of T cell responses to AZD1222 COVID-19 vaccine. Regarding the study as a whole: None of the repertoires were sampled until the peak T cell response had passed. Across the whole spike, CD4 TCRs peaked at regions 160-218 and 743-854. Donors, mostly white British, included more females; clonal diversity was possibly underestimated.

Regarding this clone: Antigen: not known.

TCRdb keeps only in-frame clones here, not all; method: immunoSEQ multiplex PCR. Of approximately 150,000 clones listed, roughly 88% are singletons. The sequencing used peripheral blood, collected on day 0 of AZD1222 vaccination. This clonotype originated in an adult in good health.

The CDR3 here is CASISPGTSDNEQFF. DNA for the CDR3: TGTGCCAGCATCTCCCCCGGGACTAGCGACAATGAGCAGTTCTTC. The gene calls are TRBV28 and TRBJ2-1, with TRBD2 identical over 10 bases. The ends lost 7 bases at V and 5 bases at J; junction bases unmatched: 8. The germline V gene encodes CDR1 MDHEN and CDR2 SYDVKM. This CDR3 contains 15 residues.